This T cell receptor beta chain derives from a study of T cells in Graves' hyperthyroidism and ophthalmopathy. Thyroid ultrasound and orbital computed tomography, with clinical symptoms and serum thyroxine and TRAb, informed diagnoses. Regions amplified from RNA transcripts were the TCR beta CDR3 regions. Carried out on the TCR CDR3, a first-round RT-PCR used the HTBI primer set. A single record per CDR3 protein comes from TCRdb applying MiXCR to the multiplex PCR reads. The sample carries about 570,000 distinct CDR3 sequences, about 43% recorded once. The ends were cut back, 7 bases at V and 9 bases at J, with 16 bases in the middle. This CDR3 spans 13 amino acids. This clonotype has more than one count but fewer than ten. Its cognate antigen is unknown. Just one base apart from a much larger clone, this may be a read error. Whole-study results and caveats: From stable hyperthyroidism, ophthalmopathy was set apart by a 13 V-J model. In blood, most of the thyroid clonotypes expanded above 0.001 were also present. Ophthalmopathy was model-predicted a median about 6.9 months pre-onset.

Sequencing was done on a sample of peripheral blood or thyroid tissue (not recorded which). The clonotype originates from an adult woman with Graves' disease, either hyperthyroidism or ophthalmopathy (not recorded which). The J gene is TRBJ1-5, the V gene TRBV12-3 or TRBV12-4; D not certain. The CDR3 DNA sequence: TGTGCCAGCACCGACGATTTTCGGCGGCCCCAGCATTTT. Translating gives CASTDDFRRPQHF.